This T cell receptor (beta chain) stems from a study of PD-1 blockade in mismatch repair-deficient tumors. The overall study: Enrolled about 2012-2016, patients had progressing, pretreated mismatch repair-deficient cancers of more than ten types. Whole-study results and caveats: Tumor-resident clones, often undetectable pretreatment in blood, expanded then contracted after pembrolizumab.

Every patient had mismatch repair deficiency by PCR or immunohistochemistry. A few pembrolizumab responders had their TCRs sequenced. V shed 1 base and J shed 3 bases, with 4 bases lying between them. Germline V gives CDR1 SGHAT, CDR2 FQNNGV. CDR3 length equals 12 residues. Generated by immunoSEQ multiplex PCR, the TCRdb table keeps only in-frame clones and is missing some. There are around 51,000 clones in the sample; about 84% occur only once, and roughly 8.1% lies in the top ten. As to this clone: Its cognate antigen is unknown.

This specimen consisted of peripheral blood, obtained approximately 18 weeks after starting pembrolizumab. The clonotype comes from an adult with mismatch repair-deficient cancer. The V call is TRBV11-2, the J call TRBJ2-7; no clear D gene. Here the CDR3 reads CASSLGDYEQYF. The CDR3 DNA is TGTGCCAGCAGCTTAGGGGACTACGAGCAGTACTTC.